This T cell receptor beta chain was recovered during a study of identical twins. Each donor was a healthy Caucasian. The germline V gene encodes CDR1 SGHVS and CDR2 FQNEAQ. With 6 bases clipped from V and 2 bases from J, the junction kept 18 bases outside the gene matches. This CDR3 comprises 18 residues. On this clonotype itself: Antigen unknown.

A universal primer site came from template switching; cDNA carried unique molecular identifiers. One entry per CDR3 protein results from TCRdb running MiXCR on the 5' RACE reads. Here the sample spans some 1,700,000 distinct CDR3 sequences, 25% to 35% being singletons. Study observations and caveats: Fewer insertions characterized abundant cord blood beta clonotypes, whereas memory repertoires showed none. Where out-of-frame alpha sequences were twin-shared, they showed excess low generation probability.

The chain recombines TRBV7-8 with TRBJ2-5, with 7 bases identical to TRBD2. Material for sequencing was cord blood. The TCR was taken from a newborn girl in good health. The CDR3 nucleotides read TGTGCCAGCAGACGTTTGACTAGCTATAGCTCCCCGCAAGAGACCCAGTACTTC. This translates into CASRRLTSYSSPQETQYF.